The 10 T cell receptor beta chains in this list originate from one sample, sequenced in a study (dated by TCRdb to between 2014 and 2017). Tregs were isolated as CD4+CD25+CD127-/low cells. Library creation used 5' RACE. The data were produced on an Illumina MiSeq. TCRdb handled the public reads itself, with Q25 trimming in fastp and clone calling in MiXCR, and kept productive beta chains. Every CDR3 protein is listed once, alongside the most common genes and DNA of its rows. The table for this sample lists about 43,000 distinct CDR3 sequences; roughly 20% of them were counted only once. The top ten constitute around 4% of the sample. Input material: Tregs sorted from a lymph node. These receptors were taken from a female donor with breast cancer.

This clonotype was detected ten times or more. The rearrangement joins TRBV9 to TRBJ2-2; no reliable D call. The germline V gene encodes CDR1 SGDLS and CDR2 YYNGEE. The CDR3 is 13 residues long. The V gene lost 3 bases and the J gene lost 0 bases, with 3 bases spanning the gap. In DNA form, the CDR3 reads TGTGCCAGCAGCGGGACGAACACCGGGGAGCTGTTTTTT. It is translated as CASSGTNTGELFF.

Worth noting for this clonotype: A much larger clone lies a single base off, so this may be a read error. This chain connects TRBV27 to TRBJ2-5, with D perhaps TRBD2 (6 bases). The V and J ends lost 6 bases and 5 bases respectively, with 13 bases between them. Germline V gene lookup returns CDR1 MNHEY and CDR2 SMNVEV (reference sequence). The CDR3 sequence is 13 residues long. The CDR3 loop is CASRFQAGETQYF. The CDR3 coding sequence is TGTGCCAGCAGGTTCCAGGCGGGGGAGACCCAGTACTTC.

This clonotype appeared a few times. This chain joins TRBV12-3 or TRBV12-4 and TRBJ1-6; D uncertain. The CDR3 runs 15 residues. The germline V and J ends were trimmed by 4 bases and 8 bases, with 15 bases remaining between them. Written as DNA, the CDR3 is TGTGCCAGCAGTTATTTTGCAAACCCGGATTCACCCCTCCACTTT. Translated: CASSYFANPDSPLHF.

The rearrangement uses TRBV28 and TRBJ2-7; 7 bases line up with TRBD1. CDR1 and CDR2 from the germline V gene are MDHEN and SYDVKM. The junction had 5 bases not matched to a gene; V was cut back by 6 bases and J by 0 bases. This CDR3 has 14 amino acids. The CDR3 sequence is CASSPGQISYEQYF. The CDR3 DNA reads TGTGCCAGCAGCCCGGGACAGATCTCCTACGAGCAGTACTTC. Variable domain in full (rest from reference TRBV28 and TRBJ2-7): DVKVTQSSRYLVKRTGEKVFLECVQDMDHENMFWYRQDPGLGLRLIYFSYDVKMKEKGDIPEGYSVSREKKERFSLILESASTNQTSMYLCASSPGQISYEQYFGPGTRLTVT.

This clonotype was counted ten times or more. This sequence joins TRBV7-8 and TRBJ1-1; 10 bases agree with TRBD1. V dropped 4 bases and J dropped 5; count of bases not matched to a gene: 7. This CDR3 contains 15 residues. Germline CDR1 is SGHVS and CDR2 is FQNEAQ. Written as DNA, the CDR3 is TGTGCCAGCAGCTCCATCGACAGGGGGCTTACTGAAGCTTTCTTT. Its translation is CASSSIDRGLTEAFF.

To note about this clonotype: Just one base apart from a much larger clone, this may be a read error. The chain uses TRBV7-9 and TRBJ2-5, with 8 bases that match TRBD2. This CDR3 spans 16 amino acids. Germline V gene data show CDR1 as SEHNR and CDR2 as FQNEAQ (reference sequence). Trimming took 8 bases from V and 5 from J; bases not matched to a gene: 16. The CDR3 loop reads CASGHGLAGLGETQYF. The CDR3 nucleotides are TGTGCCAGCGGCCACGGGCTAGCGGGCCTGGGGGAGACCCAGTACTTC.

This clonotype has ten or more counts. The chain is built from TRBV7-8 and TRBJ2-7; D call uncertain. Germline V gives CDR1 SGHVS, CDR2 FQNEAQ. V was pared by 0 bases and J by 3 bases, with 3 bases between. This CDR3 has 12 amino acids. CDR3: CASSLADYEQYF. CDR3 nucleotide sequence: TGTGCCAGCAGCTTAGCAGACTACGAGCAGTACTTC.

In its sample, this clonotype was seen many times. The chain has TRBV4-2 and TRBJ2-7; D is undetermined. V was pared by 0 bases and J by 4 bases, with 7 bases between. The CDR3 covers 13 residues. Germline CDR1 is LGHNA and CDR2 is YNFKEQ. This CDR3 reads CASSQEFGYEQYF. In nucleotides, the CDR3 is TGTGCCAGCAGCCAAGAATTCGGATACGAGCAGTACTTC.

In this sample, this clonotype turned up once. Just one base apart from a much larger clone, this may be a read error. This chain joins TRBV7-2 and TRBJ2-7; D remains ambiguous. The V gene's germline CDR1 is SGHTA and CDR2 FQGNSA. The CDR3 runs to 14 residues. The V end was cut by 1 base, the J end by 2 bases, with 9 bases between. The CDR3 sequence is CTSSLGAGAYEQYF. The CDR3 region has the DNA TGTACCAGCAGCTTAGGGGCAGGAGCCTACGAGCAGTACTTC.

Many counts were recorded for this clonotype. V usage is TRBV6-1 and J usage is TRBJ1-5; D is uncertain. Germline V CDR1 and CDR2: MNHNS, SASEGT. The length of the CDR3 is 15 residues. V was pared by 7 bases and J by 0 bases, with 13 bases between. CDR3 sequence reads: CASTPVINSNQPQHF. The CDR3 nucleotides read TGTGCCAGCACCCCCGTTATCAATAGCAATCAGCCCCAGCATTTT.